The sequence of this T cell receptor beta chain was determined in a study of human T cells and chemical hapten exposure. Stated time point: pre-sensitization, week 0. Treatment denoted: therapeutic diphenylcyclopropenone sensitization with weekly scalp DPC. CDR3 length: 14 residues. V lost 2 bases to trimming and J lost 6 bases, with 13 bases between them. Germline-derived CDR1 and CDR2 are SGHAT and FQNNGV. Each CDR3 protein gets one entry after TCRdb re-called the RACE reads with MiXCR. The sample has fewer than 150,000 distinct CDR3 sequences; 13% are singletons. J is TRBJ2-5 and V is TRBV11-2; D not certain. The sequences come from whole blood, collected in connection with sensitization to the hapten diphenylcyclopropenone (DPC). The source of this sequence is a woman under 30 with alopecia areata. Some clones in this sample may be carry-over from other donors' samples. CDR3 sequence: CASSLSGLFQTQYF. CDR3 bases: TGTGCCAGCAGCTTATCCGGGCTGTTCCAGACCCAGTACTTC.